This is a list of T cell receptor beta chains from one sample in a study of CD4 T cells in relation to SARS-CoV-2 and coronaviruses. Their target antigens are unknown. Profiling relied on immunoSEQ multiplex PCR, and the TCRdb table lists in-frame clones only, not all of them. The data contain 18,000 or so clones, roughly 80% of them singletons. Sequencing was done on a sample of CD4+ T cells from PBMCs, cultured in vitro. These receptors were collected from a human donor in good health. The CDR3 runs from the conserved cysteine through the conserved F or W. D genes are given only for firm matches. A clone size is listed for some rows: how often the clone was seen (once, few, many), or a class if it is expanded.

V gene: TRBV5-1; D gene: TRBD1; clone size: NA; J gene: TRBJ2-5; CDR3 protein: CASSPNRGPQETQYF; CDR3 DNA: TGCGCCAGCAGCCCGAACAGGGGCCCCCAAGAGACCCAGTACTTC
V gene: TRBV5-4; D gene: NA; clone size: NA; J gene: TRBJ1-1; CDR3 protein: CASSLGGVGPVGTEAFF; CDR3 DNA: TGTGCCAGCAGCTTGGGGGGGGTAGGGCCTGTCGGTACTGAAGCTTTCTTT
V gene: TRBV18; D gene: TRBD2; clone size: NA; J gene: TRBJ2-1; CDR3 protein: CASSGGHLVNPGLASNEQFF; CDR3 DNA: TGTGCCAGCTCAGGGGGACATTTGGTAAATCCGGGACTAGCGTCCAATGAGCAGTTCTTC
V gene: TRBV7-9; D gene: NA; clone size: NA; J gene: TRBJ1-2; CDR3 protein: CASSKRGPNYGYTF; CDR3 DNA: TGTGCCAGCAGCAAAAGGGGACCTAACTATGGCTACACCTTC
V gene: TRBV6-5; D gene: TRBD1; clone size: few; J gene: TRBJ2-4; CDR3 protein: CASRPGQGGNIQYF; CDR3 DNA: TGTGCCAGCAGGCCGGGACAGGGGGGGAACATTCAGTACTTC
V gene: TRBV6-5; D gene: TRBD2; clone size: few; J gene: TRBJ2-7; CDR3 protein: CASSYSGLASYEQYF; CDR3 DNA: TGTGCCAGCAGTTACTCGGGACTAGCCTCCTACGAGCAGTACTTC
V gene: TRBV7-6; D gene: TRBD1; clone size: NA; J gene: TRBJ2-5; CDR3 protein: CASSFNRGHGETQYF; CDR3 DNA: TGTGCCAGCAGCTTTAACAGGGGGCACGGGGAGACCCAGTACTTC
V gene: TRBV5-8; D gene: TRBD1; clone size: once; J gene: TRBJ1-1; CDR3 protein: CASPFGTGERNTEAFF; CDR3 DNA: TGTGCCAGCCCCTTTGGGACAGGGGAGAGGAACACTGAAGCTTTCTTT
V gene: TRBV27; D gene: NA; clone size: NA; J gene: TRBJ2-1; CDR3 protein: CASSLDAGSYNEQFF; CDR3 DNA: TGTGCCAGCAGTTTAGATGCGGGGAGTTACAATGAGCAGTTCTTC
V gene: TRBV11-2; D gene: NA; clone size: NA; J gene: TRBJ2-1; CDR3 protein: CASSSPRRVSYNEQFF; CDR3 DNA: TGTGCCAGCAGCTCCCCTAGGCGGGTGTCCTACAATGAGCAGTTCTTC
V gene: TRBV14; D gene: TRBD2; clone size: once; J gene: TRBJ2-2; CDR3 protein: CASSPLGEGNTGELFF; CDR3 DNA: TGTGCCAGCAGCCCTCTGGGGGAGGGGAACACCGGGGAGCTGTTTTTT
V gene: TRBV10-1; D gene: NA; clone size: few; J gene: TRBJ2-5; CDR3 protein: CATDAIYQETQYF; CDR3 DNA: TGCGCCACGGACGCAATCTACCAAGAGACCCAGTACTTC
V gene: TRBV5-6; D gene: NA; clone size: once; J gene: TRBJ2-2; CDR3 protein: CASSLIAGELFF; CDR3 DNA: TGTGCCAGCAGCTTAATAGCCGGGGAGCTGTTTTTT
V gene: TRBV19; D gene: NA; clone size: NA; J gene: TRBJ1-1; CDR3 protein: CASSIRNPGAGTEAFF; CDR3 DNA: TGTGCCAGTAGTATACGGAACCCGGGGGCGGGCACTGAAGCTTTCTTT
V gene: TRBV19; D gene: TRBD1; clone size: NA; J gene: TRBJ1-2; CDR3 protein: CASTLFGQGASGYTF; CDR3 DNA: TGTGCCAGTACCCTCTTTGGACAGGGGGCAAGTGGCTACACCTTC
V gene: TRBV7-9; D gene: TRBD1; clone size: NA; J gene: TRBJ1-1; CDR3 protein: CASSSGTGLEAFF; CDR3 DNA: TGTGCCAGCAGCTCCGGGACAGGGCTTGAAGCTTTCTTT
V gene: TRBV27; D gene: NA; clone size: NA; J gene: TRBJ1-1; CDR3 protein: CASSFGPLNTEAFF; CDR3 DNA: TGTGCCAGCAGTTTTGGACCATTGAACACTGAAGCTTTCTTT
V gene: TRBV6-6; D gene: NA; clone size: NA; J gene: TRBJ2-7; CDR3 protein: CASSYLVGGLYEQYF; CDR3 DNA: TGTGCCAGCAGTTACCTTGTAGGGGGTCTATACGAGCAGTACTTC
V gene: TRBV13; D gene: NA; clone size: NA; J gene: TRBJ1-6; CDR3 protein: CASSFIDGSYNSPLHF; CDR3 DNA: TGTGCCAGCAGCTTCATAGACGGTTCCTATAATTCACCCCTCCACTTT
V gene: TRBV18; D gene: NA; clone size: few; J gene: TRBJ2-7; CDR3 protein: CASSPQGFSYEQYF; CDR3 DNA: TGTGCCAGCTCACCACAGGGTTTCTCCTACGAGCAGTACTTC
V gene: TRBV5-1; D gene: NA; clone size: NA; J gene: TRBJ1-3; CDR3 protein: CASSLSGAISGNTIYF; CDR3 DNA: TGCGCCAGCAGCCTGAGTGGGGCTATCTCTGGAAACACCATATATTTT
V gene: TRBV11-2; D gene: NA; clone size: NA; J gene: TRBJ1-1; CDR3 protein: CASSLSRANTEAFF; CDR3 DNA: TGTGCCAGCAGCTTAAGCCGGGCTAACACTGAAGCTTTCTTT
V gene: TRBV19; D gene: NA; clone size: NA; J gene: TRBJ1-1; CDR3 protein: CASSIGSLNTEAFF; CDR3 DNA: TGTGCCAGTAGTATAGGCAGTCTGAACACTGAAGCTTTCTTT
V gene: TRBV2; D gene: NA; clone size: few; J gene: TRBJ1-1; CDR3 protein: CASSDLQRDTEAFF; CDR3 DNA: TGTGCCAGCAGTGATCTACAGCGGGACACTGAAGCTTTCTTT
V gene: TRBV19; D gene: TRBD2; clone size: NA; J gene: TRBJ2-3; CDR3 protein: CASSNPRASGRLVLPPDTQYF; CDR3 DNA: TGTGCCAGTAGTAACCCTCGCGCTAGCGGGAGACTTGTATTACCCCCAGATACGCAGTATTTT
V gene: TRBV2; D gene: NA; clone size: NA; J gene: TRBJ1-1; CDR3 protein: CASSELRTDTEAFF; CDR3 DNA: TGTGCCAGCAGTGAACTAAGGACAGACACTGAAGCTTTCTTT
V gene: TRBV11-2; D gene: NA; clone size: NA; J gene: TRBJ1-6; CDR3 protein: CASSFRDRRSYNSPLHF; CDR3 DNA: TGTGCCAGCAGCTTCCGGGACCGTCGCTCCTATAATTCACCCCTCCACTTT
V gene: TRBV6-5; D gene: NA; clone size: NA; J gene: TRBJ1-4; CDR3 protein: CASRGLNEKLFF; CDR3 DNA: TGTGCCAGCAGGGGTCTAAATGAAAAACTGTTTTTT
V gene: TRBV27; D gene: NA; clone size: NA; J gene: TRBJ2-4; CDR3 protein: CASRLQGPLQAKNIQYF; CDR3 DNA: TGTGCCAGCAGACTCCAGGGACCCCTCCAAGCCAAAAACATTCAGTACTTC
V gene: TRBV10-2; D gene: TRBD2; clone size: NA; J gene: TRBJ2-3; CDR3 protein: CASSPARTSGSIDTQYF; CDR3 DNA: TGCGCCAGCAGCCCCGCGAGGACTAGCGGGAGTATCGATACGCAGTATTTT
V gene: TRBV9; D gene: NA; clone size: NA; J gene: TRBJ2-2; CDR3 protein: CASSVAGFTGELFF; CDR3 DNA: TGTGCCAGCAGCGTAGCAGGCTTCACCGGGGAGCTGTTTTTT
V gene: TRBV29-1; D gene: NA; clone size: NA; J gene: TRBJ2-6; CDR3 protein: CSVSASQDSGANVLTF; CDR3 DNA: TGCAGCGTTTCCGCTAGCCAAGACTCTGGGGCCAACGTCCTGACTTTC
V gene: TRBV6-1; D gene: NA; clone size: NA; J gene: TRBJ2-3; CDR3 protein: CASSDLATADTQYF; CDR3 DNA: TGTGCCAGCAGTGATCTAGCGACCGCAGATACGCAGTATTTT
V gene: TRBV4-2; D gene: NA; clone size: NA; J gene: TRBJ2-2; CDR3 protein: CASSQDPQRANTGELFF; CDR3 DNA: TGTGCCAGCAGCCAAGATCCCCAGCGGGCCAACACCGGGGAGCTGTTTTTT
V gene: TRBV18; D gene: TRBD2; clone size: NA; J gene: TRBJ2-3; CDR3 protein: CASSPPSGTDTQYF; CDR3 DNA: TGTGCCAGCTCACCGCCTAGCGGAACAGATACGCAGTATTTT
V gene: TRBV24-1; D gene: TRBD2; clone size: NA; J gene: TRBJ2-7; CDR3 protein: CATSDSGTSGREDEQYF; CDR3 DNA: TGTGCCACCAGTGACTCCGGGACTAGCGGGAGGGAGGACGAGCAGTACTTC
V gene: TRBV5-1; D gene: NA; clone size: NA; J gene: TRBJ2-1; CDR3 protein: CASSPGQRNEQFF; CDR3 DNA: TGCGCCAGCAGCCCCGGACAGCGCAATGAGCAGTTCTTC
V gene: TRBV19; D gene: NA; clone size: NA; J gene: TRBJ2-2; CDR3 protein: CASSLQGGDYTGELFF; CDR3 DNA: TGTGCCAGTAGTCTTCAGGGCGGGGACTACACCGGGGAGCTGTTTTTT
V gene: TRBV30; D gene: NA; clone size: NA; J gene: TRBJ1-5; CDR3 protein: CAWRYGGNQPQHF; CDR3 DNA: TGTGCCTGGAGATACGGGGGGAATCAGCCCCAGCATTTT
V gene: TRBV6-5; D gene: NA; clone size: NA; J gene: TRBJ2-7; CDR3 protein: CASSYRETYEQYF; CDR3 DNA: TGTGCCAGCAGTTACCGGGAAACCTACGAGCAGTACTTC
V gene: TRBV20-1; D gene: NA; clone size: NA; J gene: TRBJ2-7; CDR3 protein: CSASNQISYEQYF; CDR3 DNA: TGCAGTGCTAGTAATCAGATCTCCTACGAGCAGTACTTC
V gene: TRBV12-5; D gene: NA; clone size: NA; J gene: TRBJ2-4; CDR3 protein: CASGRWTENIQYF; CDR3 DNA: TGTGCTAGTGGTCGCTGGACAGAAAACATTCAGTACTTC